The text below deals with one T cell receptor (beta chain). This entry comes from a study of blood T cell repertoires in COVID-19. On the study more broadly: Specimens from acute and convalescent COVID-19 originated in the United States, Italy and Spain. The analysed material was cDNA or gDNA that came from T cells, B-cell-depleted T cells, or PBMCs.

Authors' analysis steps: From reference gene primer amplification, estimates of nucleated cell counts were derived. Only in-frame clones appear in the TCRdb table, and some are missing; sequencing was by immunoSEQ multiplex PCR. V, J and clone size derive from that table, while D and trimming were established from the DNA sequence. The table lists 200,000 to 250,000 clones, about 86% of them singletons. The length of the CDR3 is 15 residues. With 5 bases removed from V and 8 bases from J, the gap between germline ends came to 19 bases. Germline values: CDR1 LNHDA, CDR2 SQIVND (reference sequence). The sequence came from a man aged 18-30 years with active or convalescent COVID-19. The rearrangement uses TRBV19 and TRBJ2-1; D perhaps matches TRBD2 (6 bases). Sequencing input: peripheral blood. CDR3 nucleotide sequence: TGTGCCAGTAGTCCCCTGGGACTCTCGGCCGATGAGCAGTTCTTC. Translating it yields CASSPLGLSADEQFF. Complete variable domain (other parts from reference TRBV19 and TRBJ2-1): DGGITQSPKYLFRKEGQNVTLSCEQNLNHDAMYWYRQDPGQGLRLIYYSQIVNDFQKGDIAEGYSVSREKKESFPLTVTSAQKNPTAFYLCASSPLGLSADEQFFGPGTRLTVL.